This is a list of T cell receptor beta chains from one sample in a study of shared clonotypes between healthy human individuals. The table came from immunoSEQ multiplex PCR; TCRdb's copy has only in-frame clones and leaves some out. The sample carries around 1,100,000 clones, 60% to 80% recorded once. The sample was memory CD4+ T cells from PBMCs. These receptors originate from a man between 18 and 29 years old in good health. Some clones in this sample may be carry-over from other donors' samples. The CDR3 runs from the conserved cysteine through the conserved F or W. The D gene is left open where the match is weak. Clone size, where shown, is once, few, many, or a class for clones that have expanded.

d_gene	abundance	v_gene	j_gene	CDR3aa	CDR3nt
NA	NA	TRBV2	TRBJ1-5	CASSPGGTNQPQHF	TGTGCCAGCAGCCCCGGCGGGACGAATCAGCCCCAGCATTTT
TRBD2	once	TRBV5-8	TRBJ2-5	CASSPGLAGRAETQYF	TGTGCCAGCAGCCCAGGACTAGCGGGTCGGGCGGAGACCCAGTACTTC
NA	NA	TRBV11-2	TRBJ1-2	CASSLGQTVNYGYTF	TGTGCCAGCAGCTTGGGGCAGACCGTTAACTATGGCTACACCTTC
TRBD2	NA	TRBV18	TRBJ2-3	CASSPLAGESTDTQYF	TGTGCCAGCTCACCCCTAGCGGGGGAGAGCACAGATACGCAGTATTTT
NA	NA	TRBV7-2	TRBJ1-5	CASSLPGRIQPQHF	TGTGCCAGCAGCTTACCGGGGCGGATTCAGCCCCAGCATTTT
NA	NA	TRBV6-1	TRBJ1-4	CASKRAVGEKLFF	TGTGCCAGCAAGAGGGCGGTCGGTGAAAAACTGTTTTTT
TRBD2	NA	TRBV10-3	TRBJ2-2	CAISELRSLAGAKTGELFF	TGTGCCATCAGTGAGTTAAGGTCGCTAGCGGGAGCAAAGACCGGGGAGCTGTTTTTT
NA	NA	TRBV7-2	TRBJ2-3	CASSPRRSGYSDTQYF	TGTGCCAGCAGCCCACGGAGAAGCGGGTATTCAGATACGCAGTATTTT
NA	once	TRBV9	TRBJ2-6	CASSALGSGANVLTF	TGTGCCAGCAGCGCCTTGGGATCTGGGGCCAACGTCCTGACTTTC
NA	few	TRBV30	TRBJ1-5	CAWSVRGQGQPQHF	TGTGCCTGGAGTGTACGAGGGCAAGGTCAGCCCCAGCATTTT